The 2 T cell receptor beta chains listed next were all sequenced from one sample in a study of OX40 agonist ivuxolimab in advanced cancers. Libraries were built with the immunoSEQ multiplex PCR assay. This immuneACCESS table, as held by TCRdb, lists in-frame sequences with V and J called but not all clones. Of the missing ones, under half trace to an unresolved V gene in checked studies; the others have no known cause. The sample includes about 61,000 clones, with approximately 90% observed a single time. About 1.2% of the sample goes to the ten largest clones. Sample: CD4+ or CD8+ T cells sorted from blood, taken in a trial of the OX40 agonist ivuxolimab. These receptors originate from an adult with an advanced solid tumor such as melanoma, head and neck, liver or kidney cancer.

The DNA for the CDR3 is TGTGCCAGCAGCGCGGGTCCCGAAAAACTGTTTTTT. Its protein product is CASSAGPEKLFF. The rearrangement links TRBV7-9 to TRBJ1-4, with unresolved D. V lost 5 bases and J 8 bases, leaving 9 bases between the germline ends. Per germline, CDR1 SEHNR and CDR2 FQNEAQ (reference sequence). The length of the CDR3 is 12 residues.

The chain carries TRBV6-6 and TRBJ1-2; D gene unclear. The germline V gene encodes CDR1 MNHNY and CDR2 SVGAGI (reference sequence). CDR3 length equals 13 residues. The V end was cut by 4 bases, the J end by 4 bases, with 10 bases between. The CDR3 bases are TGTGCCAGCAGTTGGTCCGGCACCTATGGCTACACCTTC. It encodes CASSWSGTYGYTF.